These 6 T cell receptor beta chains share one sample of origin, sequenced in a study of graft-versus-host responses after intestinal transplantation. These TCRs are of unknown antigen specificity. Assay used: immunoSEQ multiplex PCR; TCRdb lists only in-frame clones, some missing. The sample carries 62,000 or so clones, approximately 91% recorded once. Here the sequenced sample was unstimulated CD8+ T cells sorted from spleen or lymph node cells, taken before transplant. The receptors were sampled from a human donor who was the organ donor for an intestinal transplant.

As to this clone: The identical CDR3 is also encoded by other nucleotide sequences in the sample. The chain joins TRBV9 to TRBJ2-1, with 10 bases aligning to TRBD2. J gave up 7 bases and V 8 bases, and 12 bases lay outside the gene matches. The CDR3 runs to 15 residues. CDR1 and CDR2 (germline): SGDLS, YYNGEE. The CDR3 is CASSPSGLADNEQFF. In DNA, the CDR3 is TGTGCCAGTAGCCCCAGCGGACTAGCGGATAATGAGCAGTTCTTC.

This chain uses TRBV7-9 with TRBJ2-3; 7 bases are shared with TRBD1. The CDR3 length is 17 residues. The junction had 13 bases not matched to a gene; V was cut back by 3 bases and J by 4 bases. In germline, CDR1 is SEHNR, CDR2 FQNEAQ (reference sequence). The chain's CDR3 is CASSFRTGETVADTQYF. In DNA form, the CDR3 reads TGTGCCAGCAGCTTCCGGACAGGAGAGACAGTGGCAGATACGCAGTATTTT. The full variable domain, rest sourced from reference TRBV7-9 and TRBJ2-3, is DTGVSQNPRHKITKRGQNVTFRCDPISEHNRLYWYRQTLGQGPEFLTYFQNEAQLEKSRLLSDRFSAERPKGSFSTLEIQRTEQGDSAMYLCASSFRTGETVADTQYFGPGTRLTVL.

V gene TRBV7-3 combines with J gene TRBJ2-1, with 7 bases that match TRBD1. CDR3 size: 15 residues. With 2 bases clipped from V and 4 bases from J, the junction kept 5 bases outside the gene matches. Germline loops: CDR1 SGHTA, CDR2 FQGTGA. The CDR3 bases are TGTGCCAGCAGCTTATCCACAGGGGTATACAATGAGCAGTTCTTC. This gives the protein CASSLSTGVYNEQFF.

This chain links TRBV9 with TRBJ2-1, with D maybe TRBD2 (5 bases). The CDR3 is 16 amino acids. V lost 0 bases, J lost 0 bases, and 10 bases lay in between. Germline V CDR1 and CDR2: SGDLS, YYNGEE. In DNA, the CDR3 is TGTGCCAGCAGCGTAGCAGTAGCGAGCTCCTACAATGAGCAGTTCTTC. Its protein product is CASSVAVASSYNEQFF.

The CDR3 reads CSVERGRLGGTGTEAFF. The CDR3 bases are TGCAGCGTTGAGAGAGGGCGGTTAGGGGGTACGGGAACTGAAGCTTTCTTT. The V call is TRBV29-1, the J call TRBJ1-1; maybe TRBD1 (6 bases). Trimming left V 3 bases short and J 5 bases short, with 25 bases between. Germline CDR1 SQVTM, CDR2 ANQGSEA. The CDR3 has 17 amino acids.

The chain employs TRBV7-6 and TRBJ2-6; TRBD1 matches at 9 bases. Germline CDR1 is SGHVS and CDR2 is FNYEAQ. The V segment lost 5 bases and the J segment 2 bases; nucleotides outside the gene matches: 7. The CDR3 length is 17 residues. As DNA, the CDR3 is TGTGCCAGCAGCCCGACCGGGACAGGGACTGGGGCCAACGTCCTGACTTTC. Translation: CASSPTGTGTGANVLTF. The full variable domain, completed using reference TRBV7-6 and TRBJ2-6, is GAGVSQSPRYKVTKRGQDVALRCDPISGHVSLYWYRQALGQGPEFLTYFNYEAQQDKSGLPNDRFSAERPEGSISTLTIQRTEQRDSAMYRCASSPTGTGTGANVLTFGAGSRLTVL.